A selection of T cell receptor beta chains follows, all from one sample in a study of T cells in Graves' hyperthyroidism and ophthalmopathy. One entry per CDR3 protein, called by TCRdb with MiXCR from the multiplex PCR reads. Of approximately 710,000 distinct CDR3 sequences detected, roughly 17% appear once; the ten largest clones hold 15% to 19%. Sequencing used blood. Every receptor here comes from a man in his forties or fifties with Graves' hyperthyroidism. Each CDR3 is given with its conserved first and last residue. Each record gives: clone size, J gene, V gene, D gene, CDR3 DNA, CDR3 protein. A D gene is named only where the DNA matches it firmly. Size values are once, few and many counts, or a class for expanded clones, and some rows have none.

clone size: few; J gene: TRBJ1-4; V gene: TRBV29-1; D gene: -; CDR3 DNA: TGCAGCGCTTTAATTCAGGGTAGAGGACGGGAAAAACTGTTTTTT; CDR3 protein: CSALIQGRGREKLFF
clone size: many; J gene: TRBJ2-7; V gene: TRBV28; D gene: -; CDR3 DNA: TGTGCCAGCAGTTTAGGTAACCGAGGCGAGCAGTACTTC; CDR3 protein: CASSLGNRGEQYF
clone size: -; J gene: TRBJ2-1; V gene: TRBV7-7; D gene: TRBD2; CDR3 DNA: TGTGCTAGCAGCTTAGATAGCGGGAGCCACAATGAGCAGTTCTTC; CDR3 protein: CASSLDSGSHNEQFF
clone size: few; J gene: TRBJ1-3; V gene: TRBV6-1; D gene: -; CDR3 DNA: TGTGCCAGCGTCGAGGGGTTGAGCTCTGGAAACACCATATATTTT; CDR3 protein: CASVEGLSSGNTIYF
clone size: many; J gene: TRBJ2-5; V gene: TRBV11-2; D gene: TRBD2; CDR3 DNA: TGTGCCAGCAGCTTAGGACTAGCGGGAGGTGTCCAAGAGACCCAGTACTTC; CDR3 protein: CASSLGLAGGVQETQYF
clone size: few; J gene: TRBJ2-2; V gene: TRBV29-1; D gene: -; CDR3 DNA: TGCAGCGTGCGCCGAGAAGGGACCGAGCAAACGACCGGGGAGCTGTTTTTT; CDR3 protein: CSVRREGTEQTTGELFF
clone size: few; J gene: TRBJ2-7; V gene: TRBV5-1; D gene: TRBD2; CDR3 DNA: TGCGCCAGCAGCTTGGGGGGACTAGCGGGAGCCAACGAGCAGTACTTC; CDR3 protein: CASSLGGLAGANEQYF
clone size: -; J gene: TRBJ1-2; V gene: TRBV7-9; D gene: -; CDR3 DNA: TGTGCCAGCAGCTTAGGCGGGTCCCATGGCTACACCTTC; CDR3 protein: CASSLGGSHGYTF
clone size: few; J gene: TRBJ2-1; V gene: TRBV27; D gene: -; CDR3 DNA: TGTGCCAGCAGTTTACGACCTAGCCGATACAATGAGCAGTTCTTC; CDR3 protein: CASSLRPSRYNEQFF
clone size: many; J gene: TRBJ2-7; V gene: TRBV28; D gene: -; CDR3 DNA: TGTGCCAGCAGTCCTTACAGGGACCCCCCTAAGCAGTACTTC; CDR3 protein: CASSPYRDPPKQYF
clone size: few; J gene: TRBJ1-4; V gene: TRBV19; D gene: -; CDR3 DNA: TGTGCCAGTAGAAAAGACAGAACGAGAGTAAAACTGTTTTTT; CDR3 protein: CASRKDRTRVKLFF
clone size: many; J gene: TRBJ1-2; V gene: TRBV28; D gene: -; CDR3 DNA: TGTGCCAGCAGTCGGGCCCTCGTCAACTATGGCTACACCTTC; CDR3 protein: CASSRALVNYGYTF
clone size: many; J gene: TRBJ2-5; V gene: TRBV30; D gene: -; CDR3 DNA: TGTGCCTGGAGTCCGATTGGCGAGACCCAGTACTTC; CDR3 protein: CAWSPIGETQYF
clone size: many; J gene: TRBJ2-7; V gene: TRBV7-8; D gene: -; CDR3 DNA: TGTGCCAGCAGCTTAGCGCACCTCTCCTACGAGCAGTACTTC; CDR3 protein: CASSLAHLSYEQYF
clone size: many; J gene: TRBJ1-1; V gene: TRBV6-1; D gene: -; CDR3 DNA: TGTGCCAGCACCCCGGGGGTGATGAACACTGAAGCTTTCTTT; CDR3 protein: CASTPGVMNTEAFF
clone size: many; J gene: TRBJ1-4; V gene: TRBV9; D gene: TRBD1; CDR3 DNA: TGTGCCAGCAGCTCAGACAGGGACGGGGACAATGAAAAACTGTTTTTT; CDR3 protein: CASSSDRDGDNEKLFF
clone size: -; J gene: TRBJ2-1; V gene: TRBV3-1; D gene: TRBD2; CDR3 DNA: TGTGCCAGCAGCCCCCGTGGTAGCGGGAGAGGGTACAATGAGCAGTTCTTC; CDR3 protein: CASSPRGSGRGYNEQFF
clone size: few; J gene: TRBJ2-6; V gene: TRBV20-1; D gene: -; CDR3 DNA: TGCAGTGCTAGACCCCCTCCGGGCCGCTACTCTGGGGCCAACGTCCTGACTTTC; CDR3 protein: CSARPPPGRYSGANVLTF
clone size: few; J gene: TRBJ2-7; V gene: TRBV29-1; D gene: TRBD2; CDR3 DNA: TGCAGCGTGAACGGACTAGCGGACTACGAGCAGTACTTC; CDR3 protein: CSVNGLADYEQYF
clone size: many; J gene: TRBJ2-7; V gene: TRBV7-9; D gene: TRBD1; CDR3 DNA: TGTGCCAGCAGTTCCGCTGACAGGGGGCTCCAGGCCTACGAGCAGTACTTC; CDR3 protein: CASSSADRGLQAYEQYF
clone size: few; J gene: TRBJ2-7; V gene: TRBV30; D gene: -; CDR3 DNA: TGTGCCTGGAGTCCCCTCGGAAGAGAGGGCTACGAGCAGTACTTC; CDR3 protein: CAWSPLGREGYEQYF